The clone carrying this TCR beta chain was observed once. The sample belongs to a study of control samples from healthy donors and cancer patients. The assay was immunoSEQ multiplex PCR, and TCRdb's table has in-frame clones only and misses some. This table has approximately 97,000 clones, about 91% appearing once. CDR1 and CDR2 from the germline V gene are SEHNR and FQNEAQ (reference sequence). This CDR3 comprises 14 residues. V was clipped by 4 bases and J by 2 bases; unmatched bases: 4. This clonotype was obtained from a woman aged 18-29 years in good health. The J gene is TRBJ1-1, the V gene TRBV7-9, with TRBD1 identical over 7 bases. Sequencing used blood. The CDR3 loop is CASSSGTANTEAFF. CDR3 DNA sequence: TGTGCCAGCAGCTCCGGGACAGCCAACACTGAAGCTTTCTTT.